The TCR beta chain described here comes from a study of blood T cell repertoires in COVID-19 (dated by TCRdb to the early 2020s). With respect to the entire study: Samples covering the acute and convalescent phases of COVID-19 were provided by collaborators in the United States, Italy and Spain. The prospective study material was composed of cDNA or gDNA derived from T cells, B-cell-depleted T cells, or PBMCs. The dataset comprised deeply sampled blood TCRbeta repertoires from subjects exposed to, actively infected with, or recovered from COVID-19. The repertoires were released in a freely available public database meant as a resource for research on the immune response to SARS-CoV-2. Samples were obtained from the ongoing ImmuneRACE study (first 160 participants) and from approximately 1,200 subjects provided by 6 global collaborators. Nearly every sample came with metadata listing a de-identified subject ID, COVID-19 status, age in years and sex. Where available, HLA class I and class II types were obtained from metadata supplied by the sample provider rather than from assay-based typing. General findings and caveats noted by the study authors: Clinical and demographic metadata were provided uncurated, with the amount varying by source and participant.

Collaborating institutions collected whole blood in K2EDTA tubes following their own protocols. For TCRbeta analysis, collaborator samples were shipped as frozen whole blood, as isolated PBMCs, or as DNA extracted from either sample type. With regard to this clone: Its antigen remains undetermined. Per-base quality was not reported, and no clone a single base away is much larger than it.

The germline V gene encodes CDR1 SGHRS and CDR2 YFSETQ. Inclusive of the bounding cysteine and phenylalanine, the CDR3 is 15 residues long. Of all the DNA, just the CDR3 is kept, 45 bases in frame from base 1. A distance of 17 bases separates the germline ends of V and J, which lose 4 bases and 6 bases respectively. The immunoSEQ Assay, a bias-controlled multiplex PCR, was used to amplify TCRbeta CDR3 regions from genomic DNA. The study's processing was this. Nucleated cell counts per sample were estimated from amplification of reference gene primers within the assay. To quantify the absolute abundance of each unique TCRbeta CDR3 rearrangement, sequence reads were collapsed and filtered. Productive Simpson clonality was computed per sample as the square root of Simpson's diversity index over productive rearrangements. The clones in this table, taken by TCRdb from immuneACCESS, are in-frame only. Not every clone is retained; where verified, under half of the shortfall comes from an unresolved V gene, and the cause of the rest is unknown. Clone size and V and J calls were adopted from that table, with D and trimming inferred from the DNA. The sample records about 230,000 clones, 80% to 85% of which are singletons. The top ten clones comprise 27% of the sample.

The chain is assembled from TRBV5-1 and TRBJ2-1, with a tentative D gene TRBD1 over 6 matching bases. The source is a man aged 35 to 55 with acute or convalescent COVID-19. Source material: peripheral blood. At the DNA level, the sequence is TGCGCCAGCAGCGGAGGACAGACCCCGAGCAATGAGCAGTTCTTC. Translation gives CASSGGQTPSNEQFF.